One sample yielded the 22 T cell receptor beta chains listed below, sequenced in a study of T cell repertoires in cytomegalovirus infection. TCRdb reprocessed the reads via MiXCR and lists one record per CDR3 protein. The sample comprises around 530,000 distinct CDR3 sequences, approximately 25% of which are singletons, and about 13% rests with the top ten. The source material was PBMCs. The origin of the receptors is a human donor in good health (CMV status not recorded). Some clones in this sample may be carry-over from other donors' samples.

This clonotype was seen only a few times. The chain recombines TRBV2 with TRBJ2-7, with D hard to call. V lost 4 bases, J lost 10 bases, and 8 bases lay in between. This CDR3 is 10 amino acids long. The V gene's germline CDR1 is SNHLY and CDR2 FYNNEI. CDR3 amino acids: CASSGPGQYF. CDR3 sequence (DNA): TGTGCCAGCAGTGGGCCCGGCCAGTACTTC.

CDR3 coding DNA: TGTGCCACCAGTGACTTTACAGGGGGTGATTGGACCGGGGAGCTGTTTTTT. It yields the protein CATSDFTGGDWTGELFF. The rearrangement joins TRBV24-1 to TRBJ2-2; TRBD1 agrees at 8 bases. The J segment lost 5 bases and the V segment lost 4 bases, leaving 11 bases of the junction unmatched. CDR1 is KGHDR, CDR2 SFDVKD, per germline. The CDR3 is 17 residues long.

This clonotype has just a few counts. This chain links TRBV10-3 with TRBJ1-3, with D unclear. V lost 10 bases, J lost 5 bases, and 15 bases lay in between. This CDR3 region has 13 residues. In germline, CDR1 is ENHRY, CDR2 SYGVKD. The CDR3 DNA reads TGTGCCACTGCCCAGGTCGGTCGAAACACCATATATTTT. Translation: CATAQVGRNTIYF.

This clonotype was recorded many times. The V gene is TRBV6-1, the J gene TRBJ1-5, with D uncertain. The CDR3 covers 13 residues. Germline V CDR1 and CDR2: MNHNS, SASEGT. V shed 7 bases and J shed 4 bases, with 11 bases lying between them. The CDR3 DNA sequence: TGTGCCAGCACCTCCAGGATGAATCAGCCCCAGCATTTT. Translating gives CASTSRMNQPQHF.

The chain joins TRBV7-2 to TRBJ2-1, with D perhaps TRBD2 (5 bases). Trimming took 5 bases from V and 7 from J, leaving 12 bases between them. The CDR3 is 13 amino acids. Germline V gives CDR1 SGHTA, CDR2 FQGNSA. This chain's CDR3 is CASSARLINEQFF. CDR3 nucleotide sequence: TGTGCCAGCAGCGCCCGACTAATAAATGAGCAGTTCTTC. Full variable domain (remainder filled in from reference TRBV7-2 and TRBJ2-1): GAGVSQSPSNKVTEKGKDVELRCDPISGHTALYWYRQSLGQGLEFLIYFQGNSAPDKSGLPSDRFSAERTGGSVSTLTIQRTQQEDSAVYLCASSARLINEQFFGPGTRLTVL.

The chain couples TRBV19 to TRBJ2-1; 9 bases agree with TRBD2. Trimming at V came to 2 bases and at J to 5 bases, leaving 4 bases not matched to a gene. This CDR3 is 15 amino acids long. Germline CDR1 reads LNHDA; CDR2 reads SQIVND (reference sequence). CDR3 loop: CASSIMASGNNEQFF. The CDR3 bases are TGTGCCAGTAGTATAATGGCTAGCGGGAACAATGAGCAGTTCTTC.

The V gene is TRBV19, the J gene TRBJ1-1; tentative D call: TRBD1 (5 bases). CDR1 and CDR2 from the germline V gene are LNHDA and SQIVND (reference sequence). The V gene lost 1 base and the J gene lost 0 bases, with 12 bases spanning the gap. CDR3 length: 16 residues. The DNA for the CDR3 is TGTGCCAGTAGTATAGGTGTGGGACCTTTGAACACTGAAGCTTTCTTT. Residues: CASSIGVGPLNTEAFF.

This clonotype was recorded many times. CDR3 sequence: CASRDSSGYNEQFF. The CDR3 coding sequence is TGTGCCAGCAGGGACTCTAGCGGGTACAATGAGCAGTTCTTC. The chain joins TRBV12-3 or TRBV12-4 to TRBJ2-1; TRBD2 matches at 8 bases. With 6 bases clipped from V and 4 bases from J, the junction kept 5 bases outside the gene matches. The CDR3 covers 14 residues.

The sample holds a few counts of this clonotype. The chain links TRBV20-1 to TRBJ1-1, with D perhaps matching TRBD1 (6 bases). This CDR3 spans 13 amino acids. Trimming shortened V by 6 bases and J by 2 bases, and 13 bases separated the two germline ends. CDR1 is DFQATT and CDR2 is SNEGSKA in the germline V gene (reference sequence). The CDR3 region is CSANHRVNTEAFF. The CDR3 nucleotides read TGCAGTGCAAACCACAGGGTCAACACTGAAGCTTTCTTT.

The chain carries TRBV7-9 and TRBJ2-3; D not certain. Trimming removed 1 base at V and 6 bases at J, with 14 bases between. This CDR3 is built from 15 residues. Germline V gives CDR1 SEHNR, CDR2 FQNEAQ (reference sequence). The CDR3 here is CASSLEGSDHDTQYF. CDR3 sequence (DNA): TGTGCCAGCAGCTTAGAGGGTAGTGACCATGATACGCAGTATTTT.

This clonotype has at least ten counts. V and J are TRBV7-2 and TRBJ2-7; TRBD2 matches at 9 bases. Trimming removed 3 bases from V and 1 base from J; junction bases left unmatched: 4. This CDR3 region has 15 residues. The germline gives CDR1 SGHTA, CDR2 FQGNSA. The CDR3 DNA sequence: TGTGCCAGCAGCTTGAGCGGGAGGAAATCCTACGAGCAGTACTTC. Translation gives CASSLSGRKSYEQYF.

DNA of the CDR3: TGTGCCAGCAGGCCGACAGGGAAGAGGGCCAACGTCCTGACTTTC. Its translation: CASRPTGKRANVLTF. This chain uses TRBV27 with TRBJ2-6; 7 bases line up with TRBD1. With 6 bases clipped from V and 5 bases from J, the junction kept 7 bases outside the gene matches. Germline V gives CDR1 MNHEY, CDR2 SMNVEV (reference sequence). The length of the CDR3 is 15 residues.

In its sample, this clonotype was seen a few times. V and J are TRBV24-1 and TRBJ2-1, with 8 bases matching TRBD2. The V gene end was trimmed by 6 bases and the J gene end by 8 bases; junction bases not matched to a gene: 11. The CDR3 covers 15 residues. The germline V gene has CDR1 KGHDR and CDR2 SFDVKD. For the CDR3, the DNA is TGTGCCACCAGTTCTTGGGCGGGAGGCGGGGATGAGCAGTTCTTC. It translates to CATSSWAGGGDEQFF.

This clonotype was counted at least ten times. The genes are TRBV7-2 and TRBJ1-5; TRBD1 aligns across 8 bases. Germline V lookup: CDR1 SGHTA, CDR2 FQGNSA. The CDR3 loop spans 16 amino acids. V lost 1 base and J lost 4; bases outside the gene matches: 6. The CDR3 region is CASSLEDRAGNQPQHF. Here the CDR3 DNA reads TGTGCCAGCAGCTTAGAGGACAGGGCGGGAAATCAGCCCCAGCATTTT.

This clonotype was counted between two and nine times. The V and J genes are TRBV29-1 and TRBJ2-3, with D unclear. CDR1 is SQVTM, CDR2 ANQGSEA, per germline. V gave up 7 bases and J gave up 6 bases, with 14 bases separating them. This CDR3 region has 12 residues. The CDR3 DNA is TGCAGCGCCCGAGTCGGGCCTGATACGCAGTATTTT. As protein: CSARVGPDTQYF.

There are many counts of this clonotype. This chain links TRBV7-8 with TRBJ1-1; D is ambiguous. CDR3 length equals 13 residues. Germline CDR1 reads SGHVS; CDR2 reads FQNEAQ. V lost 5 bases to trimming and J lost 1 base, with 8 bases between them. The CDR3 sequence is CASSRLGNTEAFF. CDR3 DNA: TGTGCCAGCAGCCGACTCGGGAACACTGAAGCTTTCTTT.

There are a few counts of this clonotype. The CDR3 here is CSAKHGTGAGEQFF. The CDR3 nucleotides read TGCAGTGCTAAACATGGGACAGGGGCCGGTGAGCAGTTCTTC. The chain carries TRBV20-1 and TRBJ2-1, with 10 bases aligning to TRBD1. The CDR3 is made up of 14 amino acids. Germline loops: CDR1 DFQATT, CDR2 SNEGSKA (reference sequence). V trimming: 4 bases; J trimming: 9 bases; junction bases outside the gene matches: 9.

This clonotype was recorded many times. The chain links TRBV7-2 to TRBJ1-1, with 7 bases aligning to TRBD1. Losses at the gene ends were 4 bases for V and 4 bases for J; bases not matched to a gene: 6. The CDR3 extends over 14 amino acids. CDR1 and CDR2 from the germline V gene are SGHTA and FQGNSA. The CDR3 DNA reads as TGTGCCAGCAGCTCCACAGGGGTTCCCACTGAAGCTTTCTTT. It yields the protein CASSSTGVPTEAFF.

This clonotype has only a few counts. The CDR3 reads CASKTGIREKLFF. In DNA, the CDR3 is TGTGCCAGCAAGACAGGGATTAGGGAAAAACTGTTTTTT. The chain has TRBV12-3 or TRBV12-4 and TRBJ1-4, with TRBD1 matching 7 bases. CDR3 length equals 13 residues. The J segment lost 8 bases and the V segment lost 7 bases, leaving 7 bases of the junction unmatched.

V and J are TRBV11-2 and TRBJ1-2, with 7 bases that match TRBD1. Germline V CDR1 and CDR2: SGHAT, FQNNGV. The V gene end was trimmed by 3 bases and the J gene end by 7 bases; junction bases not matched to a gene: 17. This CDR3 has 17 amino acids. CDR3 region: CASSLGRQGAGFRGYTF. As DNA, the CDR3 is TGTGCCAGCAGCTTGGGCCGACAGGGCGCCGGGTTTCGTGGCTACACCTTC.

This clonotype came up a few times. J is TRBJ2-7 and V is TRBV4-3; the D is unclear. This CDR3 is 15 amino acids long. CDR1 is LGHNA and CDR2 is YSLEER in the germline V gene. V was clipped by 0 bases and J by 3 bases, with 12 bases between them. CDR3 DNA: TGCGCCAGCAGCCAAGATGGTACGGACGGCTACGAGCAGTACTTC. It specifies CASSQDGTDGYEQYF.

At least ten counts were recorded for this clonotype. This sequence joins TRBV7-6 and TRBJ2-2; the D is unclear. Trimming shortened V by 1 base and J by 0 bases, and 6 bases separated the two germline ends. Germline lookup yields CDR1 SGHVS and CDR2 FNYEAQ. This CDR3 spans 15 amino acids. This CDR3 reads CASSLDGANTGELFF. The CDR3 DNA reads TGTGCCAGCAGCTTAGATGGGGCGAACACCGGGGAGCTGTTTTTT.